The rows below give T cell receptor beta chains drawn from one sample of a study of T-cell reconstitution after alpha-beta-depleted transplantation in children. TCRdb itself ran the PCR reads through MiXCR, one entry per CDR3 protein. In the table there are roughly 420,000 distinct CDR3 sequences, 15% to 20% of which are singletons. Sequencing used PBMCs, mostly from graft donor cells, obtained 360 days after TCRalphabeta/CD19-depleted stem cell transplant. These TCRs come from a boy less than two years old who had a stem cell transplant for Wiskott-Aldrich syndrome, so the T cells may come from the graft donor. Both conserved end residues are part of each CDR3. Each record gives: J gene, clone size, V gene, D gene, CDR3 DNA, CDR3 protein. A D gene is named only where the DNA matches it firmly. Size is omitted from some rows. Given values are once, few, many or a class for expanded clones.

J gene: TRBJ1-6
clone size: few
V gene: TRBV21-1
D gene: .
CDR3 DNA: TGTGCCAGTGTGACTCGGGGGTTTTCCCTGTTGCCTTCTTATAATTCACCCCTCCACTTT
CDR3 protein: CASVTRGFSLLPSYNSPLHF

J gene: TRBJ2-1
clone size: .
V gene: TRBV5-1
D gene: TRBD2
CDR3 DNA: TGCGCCAGCAGCTATGGGCGCTTGCTAGCGGAGACCTGGAATGAGCAGTTCTTC
CDR3 protein: CASSYGRLLAETWNEQFF

J gene: TRBJ1-2
clone size: few
V gene: TRBV27
D gene: TRBD1
CDR3 DNA: TGTGCCAGCAGTGCGGACAGGGGGCAGCGTGGCTACACCTTC
CDR3 protein: CASSADRGQRGYTF

J gene: TRBJ1-5
clone size: few
V gene: TRBV25-1
D gene: .
CDR3 DNA: TGTGCCAGCAGTGAATACAGAAACAATCAGCCCCAGCATTTT
CDR3 protein: CASSEYRNNQPQHF

J gene: TRBJ2-7
clone size: .
V gene: TRBV7-9
D gene: TRBD2
CDR3 DNA: TGTGCCAGCAGCTTCTCAGCGGGAGGCGAGCAGTACTTC
CDR3 protein: CASSFSAGGEQYF

J gene: TRBJ1-2
clone size: few
V gene: TRBV5-6
D gene: TRBD1
CDR3 DNA: TGTGCCAGCAGCTTTCCGGGACAGGGGGCGCCTCACTATGGCTACACCTTC
CDR3 protein: CASSFPGQGAPHYGYTF

J gene: TRBJ1-1
clone size: few
V gene: TRBV7-9
D gene: .
CDR3 DNA: TGTGCCAGCAGCTTACGACACCCCTACACTGAAGCTTTCTTT
CDR3 protein: CASSLRHPYTEAFF

J gene: TRBJ2-3
clone size: .
V gene: TRBV15
D gene: TRBD2
CDR3 DNA: TGTGCCACCAGCAGAGATTTGGGACTACTGACAGATACGCAGTATTTT
CDR3 protein: CATSRDLGLLTDTQYF

J gene: TRBJ2-5
clone size: many
V gene: TRBV20-1
D gene: .
CDR3 DNA: TGCAGTGCTAGAAAAGAGACCCAGTACTTC
CDR3 protein: CSARKETQYF

J gene: TRBJ2-3
clone size: .
V gene: TRBV12-3/TRBV12-4
D gene: TRBD1
CDR3 DNA: TGTGCCAGCAGTTTAGGCGACAGGGGTGCAGATACGCAGTATTTT
CDR3 protein: CASSLGDRGADTQYF

J gene: TRBJ2-5
clone size: .
V gene: TRBV5-6
D gene: .
CDR3 DNA: TGTGCCAGCAGCTTGCAGCCAGTCAGGCCTCAAGAGACCCAGTACTTC
CDR3 protein: CASSLQPVRPQETQYF

J gene: TRBJ2-7
clone size: few
V gene: TRBV6-1
D gene: .
CDR3 DNA: TGTGCCAGCAGTGACGAGGGGGGGTACGAGCAGTACTTC
CDR3 protein: CASSDEGGYEQYF

J gene: TRBJ2-1
clone size: .
V gene: TRBV5-1
D gene: .
CDR3 DNA: TGCGCCAGCAGCGGGGTTTCAGGGGTCAATGAGCAGTTCTTC
CDR3 protein: CASSGVSGVNEQFF

J gene: TRBJ2-2
clone size: few
V gene: TRBV12-3/TRBV12-4
D gene: TRBD2
CDR3 DNA: TGTGCCAGCAGGGGACTAGGGAACACCGGGGAGCTGTTTTTT
CDR3 protein: CASRGLGNTGELFF

J gene: TRBJ2-3
clone size: few
V gene: TRBV5-6
D gene: .
CDR3 DNA: TGTGCCAGCAGCTTGGACCTTCGGGGGCGCGGCACAGATACGCAGTATTTT
CDR3 protein: CASSLDLRGRGTDTQYF

J gene: TRBJ2-3
clone size: few
V gene: TRBV10-3
D gene: .
CDR3 DNA: TGTGCCATTTCCGGACAGCTAAGGGGCACAGATACGCAGTATTTT
CDR3 protein: CAISGQLRGTDTQYF

J gene: TRBJ2-7
clone size: .
V gene: TRBV20-1
D gene: TRBD1
CDR3 DNA: TGCAGTGCTATAGGGACAGCTAGATACGAGCAGTACTTC
CDR3 protein: CSAIGTARYEQYF

J gene: TRBJ1-2
clone size: .
V gene: TRBV25-1
D gene: .
CDR3 DNA: TGTGCCAGCAGTGAATATTGGCGGGGGGATGGCTACACCTTC
CDR3 protein: CASSEYWRGDGYTF

J gene: TRBJ2-7
clone size: few
V gene: TRBV6-5
D gene: .
CDR3 DNA: TGTGCCAGCAGTTACTCCGGGACTCCTTGGTACGAGCAGTACTTC
CDR3 protein: CASSYSGTPWYEQYF

J gene: TRBJ1-2
clone size: many
V gene: TRBV5-1
D gene: .
CDR3 DNA: TGCGCCAGCAGCTTGGAACCTTACTATGGCTACACCTTC
CDR3 protein: CASSLEPYYGYTF

J gene: TRBJ1-2
clone size: .
V gene: TRBV15
D gene: TRBD1
CDR3 DNA: TGTGCCACCAGCACTCGACAGGGAAATGGCTACACCTTC
CDR3 protein: CATSTRQGNGYTF

J gene: TRBJ2-3
clone size: few
V gene: TRBV11-1
D gene: TRBD1
CDR3 DNA: TGTGCCAGCAGCCAGCCTACGAGGGGCAGGGGGCTTGCAGATACGCAGTATTTT
CDR3 protein: CASSQPTRGRGLADTQYF

J gene: TRBJ1-4
clone size: once
V gene: TRBV4-1
D gene: .
CDR3 DNA: TGCGCCAGCAGTGGATTTAATGAAAAACTGTTTTTT
CDR3 protein: CASSGFNEKLFF

J gene: TRBJ2-5
clone size: .
V gene: TRBV7-7
D gene: TRBD2
CDR3 DNA: TGTGCCAGCAGCTTAGCGGCGGGAGTAGAGACCCAGTACTTC
CDR3 protein: CASSLAAGVETQYF

J gene: TRBJ2-7
clone size: .
V gene: TRBV18
D gene: .
CDR3 DNA: TGTGCCAGCTCACCACCAGAGGGCTACGAGCAGTACTTC
CDR3 protein: CASSPPEGYEQYF